What follows are 8 T cell receptor beta chains derived from one specimen sequenced in a study of blood T cell repertoires in COVID-19. The data were produced by immunoSEQ multiplex PCR, yet TCRdb's version contains in-frame clones alone and is incomplete. The sample lists 200,000 to 250,000 clones, approximately 79% occurring once. Sequenced input: peripheral blood. The receptors derive from a woman in her forties with active or convalescent COVID-19.

This chain joins TRBV5-6 and TRBJ1-2, with 7 positions matching TRBD1. The germline V gene encodes CDR1 SGHDT and CDR2 YYEEEE. After removal of 4 bases from V and 5 bases from J, the junction contained 8 bases not matched to a gene. The CDR3 covers 14 residues. The CDR3 sequence is CASSNRGSGYGYTF. The CDR3, as DNA: TGTGCCAGCAGCAACAGGGGTTCAGGTTATGGCTACACCTTC.

V gene TRBV28 combines with J gene TRBJ2-7; perhaps TRBD1 as D (6 bases). Germline V lookup: CDR1 MDHEN, CDR2 SYDVKM. V was shortened by 3 bases and J by 2 bases, with 17 bases between the two germline ends. The CDR3 length is 16 residues. Written as DNA, the CDR3 is TGTGCCAGCAGTTTTCCACGGAGCAGGACAGCCTACGAGCAGTACTTC. This encodes CASSFPRSRTAYEQYF.

The chain is built from TRBV6-5 and TRBJ1-2; TRBD1 is a possible D gene (5 bases). Trimming cost V 6 bases and J 4 bases, with 9 bases left between them. The V gene's germline CDR1 is MNHEY and CDR2 SVGAGI. There are 12 residues in the CDR3. CDR3 sequence: CASRGTFYGYTF. The CDR3, as DNA: TGTGCCAGCAGGGGGACTTTCTATGGCTACACCTTC.

The rearrangement links TRBV5-5 to TRBJ2-3; 12 positions agree with TRBD2. J was trimmed by 0 bases and V by 0 bases; bases with no gene match: 5. This CDR3 region has 18 residues. Germline CDR1 reads SGHKS; CDR2 reads YYEKEE (reference sequence). The DNA for the CDR3 is TGTGCCAGCAGCTTGGTGCCTAGCGGGGGGGCTAGCACAGATACGCAGTATTTT. Translation: CASSLVPSGGASTDTQYF.

The V gene is TRBV6-1, the J gene TRBJ1-2; 10 bases fit TRBD1. This CDR3 comprises 15 residues. The V segment lost 2 bases and the J segment 4 bases; nucleotides outside the gene matches: 4. CDR1 and CDR2 from the germline V gene are MNHNS and SASEGT. The CDR3 region is CASSERTGGPYGYTF. DNA for the CDR3: TGTGCCAGCAGTGAAAGGACAGGGGGACCCTATGGCTACACCTTC.

V usage is TRBV18 and J usage is TRBJ1-1, with D perhaps matching TRBD1 (6 bases). This CDR3 has 15 residues. The germline V gene encodes CDR1 KGHSH and CDR2 LQKENI. The V gene lost 3 bases and the J gene lost 0 bases, with 11 bases spanning the gap. CDR3 DNA sequence: TGTGCCAGCTCACCCCGGGAGGGGGTGAACACTGAAGCTTTCTTT. Translated, it gives CASSPREGVNTEAFF.

This chain uses TRBV7-6 with TRBJ1-5; D may be TRBD1 (5 bases). The CDR3 has 14 residues. The V gene lost 4 bases and the J gene lost 3 bases, with 10 bases spanning the gap. Germline V gives CDR1 SGHVS, CDR2 FNYEAQ. CDR3 protein: CASSSQGFNQPQHF. CDR3 nucleotide sequence: TGTGCCAGCAGCTCCCAGGGATTCAATCAGCCCCAGCATTTT.

The DNA for the CDR3 is TGTGCCAGCAGTTACGGGGGGGATGGAACTGAAGCTTTCTTT. Its translation: CASSYGGDGTEAFF. The chain has TRBV6-6 and TRBJ1-1; D may be TRBD1 (5 bases). Germline CDR1 is MNHNY and CDR2 is SVGAGI (reference sequence). The V end lost 2 bases, the J end lost 5 bases, and 12 bases lay between the germline ends. This CDR3 comprises 14 residues.